A few counts support the clone carrying this T cell receptor beta chain. Germline V gene lookup returns CDR1 MNHEY and CDR2 SMNVEV (reference sequence). The CDR3 has 12 amino acids. The germline V and J ends were trimmed by 6 bases and 10 bases, with 12 bases remaining between them. This sample was included in a study of Ad26.COV2.S vaccination and SARS-CoV-2 variants. The treatment was: about 20 received Ad26.COV2.S at low or high dose, single or two shots; roughly five received placebo; per-sample allocation not given. Specimens were obtained on day 63 following the first vaccine or placebo injection. Some clones are missing from TCRdb's copy, which holds only in-frame ones; the method was immunoSEQ multiplex PCR. The sample comprises more than 300,000 clones, roughly 89% of which are singletons, and roughly 4.8% rests with the top ten.

Sample: peripheral blood, taken in a trial of Ad26.COV2.S vaccine versus placebo. V is TRBV27 and J is TRBJ1-4; D is uncertain. This sequence was found in a person aged 18 to 65 who received the Ad26.COV2.S COVID-19 vaccine or a placebo. The CDR3 sequence is CASSKAAGKLFF. In DNA form, the CDR3 reads TGTGCCAGCAGCAAAGCCGCTGGAAAACTGTTTTTT.